Each of the 2 T cell receptor beta chains below was sequenced from the same sample in a study of glioma-infiltrating T cells after dendritic cell vaccination. Time point here: after dendritic cell vaccination, including at tumor progression/relapse. Assay: immunoSEQ multiplex PCR; the TCRdb copy retains only in-frame clones and omits some. The sample shows about 63,000 clones, about 83% of them seen only once. The starting material was blood, obtained after dendritic cell vaccination. Receptor source: a human donor with glioblastoma.

This clone appeared once. The gene calls are TRBV29-1 and TRBJ1-2, with 7 bases identical to TRBD1. CDR1 SQVTM and CDR2 ANQGSEA come from the germline V gene. The CDR3 covers 12 residues. The V and J ends lost 3 bases and 6 bases, in that order; junction bases with no gene match: 4. CDR3 sequence (DNA): TGCAGCGTTGATGACAGGGCACATGGCTACACCTTC. Protein sequence: CSVDDRAHGYTF.

This sequence joins TRBV6-4 and TRBJ1-1, with 8 bases lining up with TRBD1. Germline trimming cut 5 bases from V and 4 bases from J; bases unmatched to any gene: 6. Germline V gene data show CDR1 as MRHNA and CDR2 as SNTAGT. The CDR3 has 14 amino acids. This CDR3 is CASSRAGGSTEAFF. In nucleotides, the CDR3 is TGTGCCAGCAGTAGGGCAGGGGGCAGCACTGAAGCTTTCTTT.